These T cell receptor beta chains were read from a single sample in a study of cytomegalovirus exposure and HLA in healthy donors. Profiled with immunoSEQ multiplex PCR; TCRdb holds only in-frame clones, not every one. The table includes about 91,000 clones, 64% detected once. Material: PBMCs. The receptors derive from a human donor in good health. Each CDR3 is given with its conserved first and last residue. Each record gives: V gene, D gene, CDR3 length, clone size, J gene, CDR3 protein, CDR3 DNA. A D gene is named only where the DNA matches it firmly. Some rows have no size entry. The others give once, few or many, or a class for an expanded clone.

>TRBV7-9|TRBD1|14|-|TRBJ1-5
CASSLIGDSQPQHF
TGTGCCAGCAGCTTAATTGGGGACAGCCAGCCCCAGCATTTT
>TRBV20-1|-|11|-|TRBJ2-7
CSASSGYEQYF
TGCAGTGCTAGTTCAGGCTACGAGCAGTACTTC
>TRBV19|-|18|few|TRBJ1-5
CASSPLGGATTNNQPQHF
TGTGCCAGTAGTCCCCTGGGAGGAGCAACGACGAACAATCAGCCCCAGCATTTT
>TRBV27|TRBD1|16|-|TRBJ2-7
CASTSLGDRGTYEQYF
TGTGCCAGCACATCACTCGGGGACAGGGGCACTTACGAGCAGTACTTC
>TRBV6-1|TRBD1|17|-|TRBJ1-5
CASSEAAGGTSGQPQHF
TGTGCCAGCAGTGAAGCCGCAGGGGGCACGTCAGGTCAGCCCCAGCATTTT
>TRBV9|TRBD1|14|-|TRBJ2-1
CASSPRQGVNEQFF
TGTGCCAGCAGCCCACGACAGGGGGTCAATGAGCAGTTCTTC
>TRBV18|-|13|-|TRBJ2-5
CASSLNRDETQYF
TGTGCCAGCTCACTTAACAGGGATGAGACCCAGTACTTC
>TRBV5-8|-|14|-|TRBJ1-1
CASSWGGLRTEAFF
TGTGCCAGCAGCTGGGGGGGGCTGAGGACTGAAGCTTTCTTT
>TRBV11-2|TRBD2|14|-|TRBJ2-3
CASLSGGAPDTQYF
TGTGCCAGTCTTAGCGGGGGGGCCCCAGATACGCAGTATTTT
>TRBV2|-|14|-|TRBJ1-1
CASSVQGPGTEAFF
TGTGCCAGCAGTGTTCAGGGTCCTGGTACTGAAGCTTTCTTT
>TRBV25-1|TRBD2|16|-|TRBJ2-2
CASSDGRGGIAGELFF
TGTGCCAGCAGTGACGGGCGGGGGGGTATAGCCGGGGAGCTGTTTTTT
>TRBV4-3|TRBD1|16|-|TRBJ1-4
CASSLGTGAANEKLFF
TGCGCCAGCAGCCTCGGGACAGGGGCTGCTAATGAAAAACTGTTTTTT
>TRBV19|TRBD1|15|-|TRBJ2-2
CASSPDRGGTGELFF
TGTGCCAGTAGTCCCGACAGGGGGGGAACCGGGGAGCTGTTTTTT
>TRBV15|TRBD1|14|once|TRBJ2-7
CATSAGGTGGEQYF
TGTGCCACCAGCGCTGGCGGGACAGGGGGGGAGCAGTACTTC
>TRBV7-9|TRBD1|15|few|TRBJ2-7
CASSPKLRQGNEQYF
TGTGCCAGCAGCCCCAAACTACGACAGGGTAACGAGCAGTACTTC
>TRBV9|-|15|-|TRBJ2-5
CASSHGQGVLETQYF
TGTGCCAGCAGCCACGGGCAGGGTGTTTTGGAGACCCAGTACTTC
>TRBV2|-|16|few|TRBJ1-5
CASSDLQQGFHQPQHF
TGTGCCAGCAGTGATCTTCAGCAGGGTTTCCATCAGCCCCAGCATTTT
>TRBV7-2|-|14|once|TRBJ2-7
CASSLGSLQVEQYF
TGTGCCAGCAGCTTAGGGAGCCTCCAAGTCGAGCAGTACTTC
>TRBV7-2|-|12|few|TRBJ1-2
CASSLGLLGYTF
TGTGCCAGCAGCTTGGGACTTCTGGGCTACACCTTC
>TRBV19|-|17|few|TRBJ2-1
CASSTRAGRTPGHEQFF
TGTGCCAGTAGTACCCGGGCAGGGAGGACCCCGGGCCATGAGCAGTTCTTC
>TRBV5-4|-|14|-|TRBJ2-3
CASSLGTLQDTQYF
TGTGCCAGCAGCTTGGGAACACTACAAGATACGCAGTATTTT
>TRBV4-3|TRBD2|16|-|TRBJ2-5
CASSQDPPGGQETQYF
TGCGCCAGCAGCCAAGATCCTCCGGGGGGGCAAGAGACCCAGTACTTC